A single TCR beta chain is shown here with its context. Its specificity is not known. This CDR3 is 13 amino acids long. The V end lost 6 bases, the J end lost 1 base, and 9 bases lay between the germline ends. Germline-derived CDR1 and CDR2 are SNHLY and FYNNEI. This entry is derived from a study of T cell responses to AZD1222 COVID-19 vaccine. Looking at the study overall: Analyses pooled second doses at about 4 or about 12 weeks.

Generated by immunoSEQ multiplex PCR, the TCRdb table keeps only in-frame clones and is missing some. The data hold around 140,000 clones, with roughly 92% observed a single time. Study results and limitations: Vaccine-related CD4 TCRs covered spike, predominating at 160-218 and 743-854. Two doses of AZD1222 preceded a rise in Spike-specific TCR breadth and depth.

The clonotype was recovered from an adult in good health. This specimen consisted of peripheral blood, obtained on day 0 of AZD1222 vaccination. The chain links TRBV2 to TRBJ1-1; the D is unclear. The CDR3 nucleotides read TGTGCCAGCAGAACACAGAGGAACACTGAAGCTTTCTTT. It specifies CASRTQRNTEAFF.